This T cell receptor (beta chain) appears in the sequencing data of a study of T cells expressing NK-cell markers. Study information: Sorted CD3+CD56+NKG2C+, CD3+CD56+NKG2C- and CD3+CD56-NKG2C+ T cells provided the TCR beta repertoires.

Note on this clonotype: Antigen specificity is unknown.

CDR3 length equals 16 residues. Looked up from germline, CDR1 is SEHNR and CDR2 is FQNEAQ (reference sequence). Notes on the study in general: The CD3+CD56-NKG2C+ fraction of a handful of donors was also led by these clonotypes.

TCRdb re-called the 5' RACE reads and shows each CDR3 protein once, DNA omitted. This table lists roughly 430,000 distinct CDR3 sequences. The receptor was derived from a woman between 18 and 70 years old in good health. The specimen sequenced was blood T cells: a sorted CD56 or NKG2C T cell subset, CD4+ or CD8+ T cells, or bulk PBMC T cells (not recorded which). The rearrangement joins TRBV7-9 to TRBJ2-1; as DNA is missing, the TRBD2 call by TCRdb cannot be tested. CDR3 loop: CASSSPSGRAPNEQFF.